This note documents a single T cell receptor beta chain sequence. This record belongs to a study of T cell clonotyping in hematopoietic cell transplantation. The CDR3 is 14 amino acids. Trimming took off 6 bases at V and 3 bases at J, with 12 bases between the two ends. Germline lookup yields CDR1 SNHLY and CDR2 FYNNEI. Generated by immunoSEQ multiplex PCR, the TCRdb table keeps only in-frame clones and is missing some. This table has approximately 16,000 clones, around 93% appearing once. Documented time point: recipient sample about 28 days before transplant, after cytoreduction. The TCR originated in a man between 18 and 35 years old with biphenotypic leukemia. Some clones in this sample may be carry-over from other donors' samples. The rearrangement joins TRBV2 to TRBJ2-1; a possible D gene is TRBD1 (5 bases). Sequenced material: peripheral blood mononuclear cells, taken before stem cell transplant. The CDR3 sequence is CASSKTASYNEQFF. For the CDR3, the DNA is TGTGCCAGCAGCAAGACAGCCAGCTACAATGAGCAGTTCTTC.